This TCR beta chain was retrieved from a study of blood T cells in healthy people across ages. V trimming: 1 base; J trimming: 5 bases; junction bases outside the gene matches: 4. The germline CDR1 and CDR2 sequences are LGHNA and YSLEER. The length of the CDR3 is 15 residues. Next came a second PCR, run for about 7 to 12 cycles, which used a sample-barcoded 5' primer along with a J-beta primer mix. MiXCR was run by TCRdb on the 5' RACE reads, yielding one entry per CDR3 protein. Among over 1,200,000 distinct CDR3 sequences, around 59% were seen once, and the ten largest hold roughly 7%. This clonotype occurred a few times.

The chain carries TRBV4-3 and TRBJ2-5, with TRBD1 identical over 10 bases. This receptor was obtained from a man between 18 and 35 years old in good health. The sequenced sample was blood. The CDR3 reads CASSQGDRGQETQYF. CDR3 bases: TGCGCCAGCAGCCAAGGCGACAGGGGGCAGGAGACCCAGTACTTC.